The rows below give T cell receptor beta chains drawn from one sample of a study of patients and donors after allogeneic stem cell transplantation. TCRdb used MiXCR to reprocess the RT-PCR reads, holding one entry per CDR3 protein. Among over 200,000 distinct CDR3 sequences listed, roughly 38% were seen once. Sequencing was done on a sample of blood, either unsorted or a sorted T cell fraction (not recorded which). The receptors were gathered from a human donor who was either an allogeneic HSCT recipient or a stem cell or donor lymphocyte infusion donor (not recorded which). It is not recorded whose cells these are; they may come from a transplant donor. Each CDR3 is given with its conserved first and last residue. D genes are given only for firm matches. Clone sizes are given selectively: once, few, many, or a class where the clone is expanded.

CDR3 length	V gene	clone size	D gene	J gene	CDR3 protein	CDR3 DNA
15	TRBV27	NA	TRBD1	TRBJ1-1	CASSLFTGGNTEAFF	TGTGCCAGCAGTTTATTCACAGGGGGAAACACTGAAGCTTTCTTT
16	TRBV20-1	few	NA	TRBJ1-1	CSARAPTGTMNTEAFF	TGCAGTGCTAGAGCCCCCACAGGGACCATGAACACTGAAGCTTTCTTT
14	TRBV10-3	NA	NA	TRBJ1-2	CAISEEGPHYGYTF	TGTGCCATCAGTGAAGAGGGCCCCCACTATGGCTACACCTTC
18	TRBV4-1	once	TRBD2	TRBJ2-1	CASSQRTSGGISYNEQFF	TGCGCCAGCAGCCAAAGGACTAGCGGGGGGATTTCCTACAATGAGCAGTTCTTC
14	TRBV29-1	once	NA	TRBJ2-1	CSVESPDSYNEQFF	TGCAGCGTTGAATCCCCTGACTCCTACAATGAGCAGTTCTTC
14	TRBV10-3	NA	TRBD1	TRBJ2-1	CATHERQGWNEQFF	TGTGCCACCCACGAAAGACAGGGTTGGAATGAGCAGTTCTTC
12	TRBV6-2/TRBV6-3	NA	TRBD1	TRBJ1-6	CAIRTGASPLHF	TGTGCCATCCGTACAGGGGCCTCACCCCTCCACTTT
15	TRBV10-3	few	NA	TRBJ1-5	CAISGDTASNQPQHF	TGTGCCATCAGTGGGGACACTGCCAGCAATCAGCCCCAGCATTTT
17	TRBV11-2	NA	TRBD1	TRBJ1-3	CASSLTGGPLSGNTIYF	TGTGCCAGCAGCCTGACAGGGGGCCCTCTCTCTGGAAACACCATATATTTT
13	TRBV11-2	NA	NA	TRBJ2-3	CASSSVGGYSPNF	TGTGCCAGCAGCTCCGTCGGGGGCTATTCACCCAATTTT
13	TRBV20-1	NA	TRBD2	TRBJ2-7	CSAGAGLSYEQYF	TGCAGTGCAGGAGCGGGGCTCTCCTACGAGCAGTACTTC
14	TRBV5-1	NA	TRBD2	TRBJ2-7	CASSLFASGYEQYF	TGCGCCAGCAGCTTGTTCGCTAGCGGCTACGAGCAGTACTTC
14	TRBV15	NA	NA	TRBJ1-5	CATSTGTRNQPQHF	TGTGCCACCTCGACTGGGACTCGCAATCAGCCCCAGCATTTT
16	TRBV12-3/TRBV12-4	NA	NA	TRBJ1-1	CASTEFPPDMNTEAFF	TGTGCCAGCACCGAATTCCCCCCAGATATGAACACTGAAGCTTTCTTT
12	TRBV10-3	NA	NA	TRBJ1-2	CAIHGGNYGYTF	TGTGCCATCCATGGGGGGAACTATGGCTACACCTTC
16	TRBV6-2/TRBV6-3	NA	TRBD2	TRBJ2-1	CASSRLAGDTYNEQFF	TGTGCCAGCAGTCGACTAGCGGGGGATACCTACAATGAGCAGTTCTTC
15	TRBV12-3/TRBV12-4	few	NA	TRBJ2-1	CASSLLLPAGNEQFF	TGTGCCAGCAGTTTATTGCTCCCCGCGGGGAATGAGCAGTTCTTC
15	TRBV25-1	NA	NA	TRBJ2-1	CASSEWDISYNEQFF	TGTGCCAGCAGTGAGTGGGACATCTCCTACAATGAGCAGTTCTTC
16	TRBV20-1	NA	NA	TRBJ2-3	CSARDQTRYGTDTQYF	TGCAGTGCTAGAGATCAGACTAGATACGGCACAGATACGCAGTATTTT
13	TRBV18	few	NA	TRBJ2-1	CASSQLRDNEQFF	TGTGCCAGCTCACAGCTCCGTGACAATGAGCAGTTCTTC
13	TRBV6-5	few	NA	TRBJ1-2	CASRRGSSSGYTF	TGTGCCAGCAGGCGTGGGTCGTCCTCGGGCTACACCTTC
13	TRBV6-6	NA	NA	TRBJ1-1	CASSLPRGTEAFF	TGTGCCAGCAGCCTTCCCCGCGGCACTGAAGCTTTCTTT
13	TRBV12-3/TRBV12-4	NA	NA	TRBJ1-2	CASRGDAPYGYTF	TGTGCCAGCAGGGGGGATGCCCCCTATGGCTACACCTTC
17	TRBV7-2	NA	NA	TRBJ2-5	CASSLNPPQTGQETQYF	TGTGCCAGCAGCCTTAACCCACCACAGACAGGCCAAGAGACCCAGTACTTC
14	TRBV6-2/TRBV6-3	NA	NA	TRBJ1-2	CASSYGGTNYGYTF	TGTGCCAGCAGTTACGGCGGAACTAACTATGGCTACACCTTC
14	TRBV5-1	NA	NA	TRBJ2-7	CASSFARTSYEQYF	TGCGCCAGCAGCTTCGCCCGGACCTCCTACGAGCAGTACTTC
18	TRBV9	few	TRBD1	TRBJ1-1	CASSGPRQGAVRNTEAFF	TGTGCCAGCAGCGGCCCTCGACAGGGGGCGGTCCGAAACACTGAAGCTTTCTTT
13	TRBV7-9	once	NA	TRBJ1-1	CAGVWDGATEAFF	TGTGCCGGGGTTTGGGACGGGGCCACTGAAGCTTTCTTT
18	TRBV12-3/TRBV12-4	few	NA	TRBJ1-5	CASSFEVFSGTVYQPQHF	TGTGCCAGCAGTTTTGAAGTCTTTTCCGGGACCGTTTATCAGCCCCAGCATTTT
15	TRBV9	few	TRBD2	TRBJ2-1	CASSVGSGDPTRGIF	TGTGCCAGCAGCGTCGGTAGCGGGGACCCTACAAGAGGGATCTTC
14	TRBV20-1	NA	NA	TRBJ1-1	CSAKKPDKATEAFF	TGCAGTGCTAAAAAGCCCGACAAGGCCACTGAAGCTTTCTTT
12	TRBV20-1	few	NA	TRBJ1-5	CSARRGEQPQHF	TGCAGTGCTAGGAGGGGCGAACAGCCCCAGCATTTT
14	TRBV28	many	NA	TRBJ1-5	CASSFGQFNQPQHF	TGTGCCAGCAGTTTCGGACAATTCAATCAGCCCCAGCATTTT
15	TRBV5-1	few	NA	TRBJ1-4	CASSLGQILGEKLFF	TGCGCCAGCAGCTTGGGACAGATTCTTGGTGAAAAACTGTTTTTT
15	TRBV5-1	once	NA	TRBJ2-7	CASSLDGQSPYEQYF	TGCGCCAGCAGCTTGGACGGACAGTCCCCCTACGAGCAGTACTTC
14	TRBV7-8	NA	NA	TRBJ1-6	CASSTRRDNSPLHF	TGTGCCAGCAGTACCCGACGGGATAATTCACCCCTCCACTTT
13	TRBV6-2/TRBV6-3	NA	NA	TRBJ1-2	CASSSPDSYGYTF	TGTGCCAGCAGTTCGCCGGACAGCTATGGCTACACCTTC
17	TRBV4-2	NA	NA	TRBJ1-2	CASSPTSGLTDRRGYTF	TGTGCCAGCAGCCCCACGTCCGGTTTGACGGATCGTCGTGGCTACACCTTC
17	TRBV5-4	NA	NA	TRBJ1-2	CASSWTLDGGLPYGYTF	TGTGCCAGCAGCTGGACCCTGGACGGAGGCCTCCCCTATGGCTACACCTTC
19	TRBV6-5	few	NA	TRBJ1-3	CASSLQGYPRRNSGNTIYF	TGTGCCAGCAGCCTACAGGGTTACCCCAGAAGAAACTCTGGAAACACCATATATTTT
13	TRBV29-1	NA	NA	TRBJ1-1	CSVTRQPNTEAFF	TGCAGCGTTACTAGGCAACCGAACACTGAAGCTTTCTTT
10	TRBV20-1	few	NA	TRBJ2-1	CSAWDQRLFF	TGCAGTGCGTGGGACCAACGGTTGTTCTTC
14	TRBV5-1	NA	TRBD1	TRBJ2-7	CASSDRGLSYEQYF	TGCGCCAGCAGCGACAGGGGACTCTCCTACGAGCAGTACTTC
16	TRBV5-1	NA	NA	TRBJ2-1	CASGFSVGGLEDEQFF	TGCGCCAGCGGATTCTCGGTGGGGGGCCTGGAGGATGAGCAGTTCTTC
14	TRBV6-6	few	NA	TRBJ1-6	CASSYLDWNSPLHF	TGTGCCAGCAGTTACCTGGATTGGAATTCACCCCTCCACTTT
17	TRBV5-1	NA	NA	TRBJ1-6	CASSLGTWTGNNSPLHF	TGCGCCAGCAGCTTGGGGACATGGACTGGGAATAATTCACCCCTCCACTTT
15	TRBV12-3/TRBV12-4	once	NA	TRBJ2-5	CASSPMPGYQETQYF	TGTGCCAGCAGCCCAATGCCAGGGTACCAAGAGACCCAGTACTTC
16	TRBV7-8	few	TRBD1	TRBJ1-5	CASSLALRGGDQPQHF	TGTGCCAGCAGCTTAGCGTTAAGAGGGGGCGATCAGCCCCAGCATTTT
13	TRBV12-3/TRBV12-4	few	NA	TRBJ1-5	CASSFIGDQPQHF	TGTGCCAGCAGTTTTATAGGCGATCAGCCCCAGCATTTT
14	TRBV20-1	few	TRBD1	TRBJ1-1	CSGSTGGLGTEAFF	TGCAGTGGGTCAACAGGGGGACTAGGTACTGAAGCTTTCTTT